This T cell receptor (beta chain) is drawn from a study of OX40 agonist ivuxolimab in advanced cancers. Study conclusions and caveats: CD8+ T cells showed, on average, more clonal expansion than CD4+ cells.

The CDR3 is 17 residues long. Repertoires were generated with immunoSEQ multiplex PCR, while TCRdb's copy carries only in-frame clones and drops some. Among about 150,000 clones listed, roughly 92% were seen once. This clone was found once. Its target is not known. Sequences were derived from CD4+ or CD8+ T cells sorted from blood, sampled in a trial of the OX40 agonist ivuxolimab. The chain links TRBV21-1 to TRBJ1-4; TRBD1, as called in the table, went unchecked against the DNA. TRBV21-1 is an annotated pseudogene. This TCR derives from an adult with an advanced solid tumor such as melanoma, head and neck, liver or kidney cancer. CDR3 in DNA: TGTGCCAGCAGACTGGACAGGGGGGGGTTGGGACTCGAAAAACTGTTTTTT. Translating gives CASRLDRGGLGLEKLFF.